These 21 T cell receptor beta chains were all obtained from the same sample, sequenced in a study of OX40 agonist ivuxolimab in advanced cancers. The repertoire was sequenced with immunoSEQ multiplex PCR; TCRdb's copy has only in-frame clones and lacks some. The repertoire holds under 80,000 clones, roughly 87% seen once, with just over 2% in the top ten. The source was CD4+ or CD8+ T cells sorted from blood, collected in a trial of the OX40 agonist ivuxolimab. These TCRs come from an adult with an advanced solid tumor such as melanoma, head and neck, liver or kidney cancer.

J is TRBJ2-7 and V is TRBV27; maybe TRBD2 (6 bases). The CDR3 is 15 residues long. CDR1 and CDR2 (germline): MNHEY, SMNVEV (reference sequence). Trimming left V 6 bases short and J 7 bases short, with 22 bases between. This CDR3 is CASSPTRIPKWEQYF. CDR3 sequence (DNA): TGTGCCAGCAGCCCGACTAGGATTCCTAAATGGGAGCAGTACTTC.

The rearrangement uses TRBV6-5 and TRBJ2-1, with D tentatively TRBD1 (6 bases). Trimming took 8 bases from V and 3 from J, leaving 14 bases between them. This CDR3 has 14 residues. From germline, CDR1 is MNHEY and CDR2 SVGAGI. CDR3: CASGTDSLYNEQFF. In DNA form, the CDR3 reads TGTGCCAGCGGGACGGACAGTCTCTACAATGAGCAGTTCTTC.

The chain employs TRBV7-8 and TRBJ2-7; weak D call: TRBD1 (5 bases). CDR1 is SGHVS and CDR2 is FQNEAQ in the germline V gene. This CDR3 region has 13 residues. V lost 4 bases, J lost 2 bases, and 9 bases lay in between. The DNA of the CDR3 is TGTGCCAGCAGCTCCAGGGTAGCCTACGAGCAGTACTTC. It translates to CASSSRVAYEQYF.

This clone came up once. The chain combines TRBV7-8 with TRBJ2-3; 7 bases map to TRBD1. CDR3 size: 13 residues. J lost 3 bases, V lost 7 bases, and 4 bases had no gene match. Germline-derived CDR1 and CDR2 are SGHVS and FQNEAQ. In DNA, the CDR3 is TGTGCCAGCAACGACAGGGAAACAGATACGCAGTATTTT. It translates to CASNDRETDTQYF.

The chain carries TRBV11-2 and TRBJ2-7; no definite D call. Germline values: CDR1 SGHAT, CDR2 FQNNGV. The CDR3 runs to 14 residues. V dropped 0 bases and J dropped 3 bases, with 9 bases sitting between them. DNA for the CDR3: TGTGCCAGCAGCTTAGATGGAATTGACTACGAGCAGTACTTC. Translation: CASSLDGIDYEQYF. The variable domain in full, with the rest retrieved from reference TRBV11-2 and TRBJ2-7, is EAGVAQSPRYKIIEKRQSVAFWCNPISGHATLYWYQQILGQGPKLLIQFQNNGVVDDSQLPKDRFSAERLKGVDSTLKIQPAKLEDSAVYLCASSLDGIDYEQYFGPGTRLTVT.

The chain's CDR3 is CAWSMTGLSAEAFF. DNA for the CDR3: TGTGCCTGGAGTATGACAGGGTTGAGCGCTGAAGCTTTCTTT. The J gene is TRBJ1-1, the V gene TRBV30; TRBD1 matches at 7 bases. Losses at the gene ends were 2 bases for V and 6 bases for J; bases not matched to a gene: 9. The CDR3 consists of 14 residues. Per germline, CDR1 GTSNPN and CDR2 SVGIG (reference sequence).

By its share, this clone is medium-sized. The V gene is TRBV2, the J gene TRBJ2-5; 7 bases agree with TRBD2. The CDR3 contains 14 residues. V dropped 5 bases and J dropped 5; count of bases not matched to a gene: 8. In germline, CDR1 is SNHLY, CDR2 FYNNEI. Here the CDR3 reads CASSPRLGGETQYF. CDR3 in DNA: TGTGCCAGCAGTCCCCGACTGGGAGGGGAGACCCAGTACTTC.

A remark on this clone: The junction and the germline gene differ at one end; a read error may be behind it. CDR3 nucleotides: TGTGCTAGCAGCTCCAACGTGGGGGTGGAAATAGAGACCCAGTACTTC. It encodes CASSSNVGVEIETQYF. The genes are TRBV7-7 and TRBJ2-5; D may be TRBD1 or TRBD2 (5 bases each). CDR3 length: 16 residues. Per germline, CDR1 SSHAT and CDR2 FNYEAQ (reference sequence).

The chain links TRBV5-4 to TRBJ2-2; 7 nucleotides line up with TRBD2. The germline V gene encodes CDR1 SGHNT and CDR2 YYREEE (reference sequence). The length of the CDR3 is 16 residues. V trimming: 4 bases; J trimming: 6 bases; junction bases outside the gene matches: 12. CDR3 DNA sequence: TGTGCCAGCAGCCTGGCGGGGGTTATTCCCGCCGGGGAGCTGTTTTTT. Protein sequence: CASSLAGVIPAGELFF. Filled out from reference TRBV5-4 and TRBJ2-2, the complete variable domain reads ETGVTQSPTHLIKTRGQQVTLRCSSQSGHNTVSWYQQALGQGPQFIFQYYREEENGRGNFPPRFSGLQFPNYSSELNVNALELDDSALYLCASSLAGVIPAGELFFGEGSRLTVL.

This clone appeared once. DNA for the CDR3: TGTGCCATCAGTCGCACAGGGACCAACACCGGGGAGCTGTTTTTT. This translates into CAISRTGTNTGELFF. The chain links TRBV10-3 to TRBJ2-2, with D perhaps TRBD1 (6 bases). V lost 5 bases to trimming and J lost 2 bases, with 12 bases between them. This CDR3 contains 15 residues. Per the germline V gene, CDR1 is ENHRY and CDR2 is SYGVKD.

The CDR3 loop is CASSIRHLEETQYF. For the CDR3, the DNA is TGCGCCAGCAGCATTAGACACTTGGAAGAGACCCAGTACTTC. V and J are TRBV5-1 and TRBJ2-5; D ambiguous. The CDR3 has 14 amino acids. Germline loops: CDR1 SGHRS, CDR2 YFSETQ. Trimming took off 4 bases at V and 3 bases at J, with 13 bases between the two ends. Full variable domain (missing parts from reference TRBV5-1 and TRBJ2-5): KAGVTQTPRYLIKTRGQQVTLSCSPISGHRSVSWYQQTPGQGLQFLFEYFSETQRNKGNFPGRFSGRQFSNSRSEMNVSTLELGDSALYLCASSIRHLEETQYFGPGTRLLVL.

The rearrangement links TRBV27 to TRBJ1-5; 8 nucleotides line up with TRBD1. Germline assignment: CDR1 MNHEY and CDR2 SMNVEV (reference sequence). The V segment lost 3 bases and the J segment 7 bases; nucleotides outside the gene matches: 2. The CDR3 contains 13 residues. CDR3: CASSFDRGQPQHF. DNA for the CDR3: TGTGCCAGCAGTTTTGACAGGGGCCAGCCCCAGCATTTT.

The chain links TRBV28 to TRBJ1-2; D unresolved. The CDR3 loop spans 11 amino acids. The germline gives CDR1 MDHEN, CDR2 SYDVKM. Trimming shortened V by 6 bases and J by 4 bases, and 6 bases separated the two germline ends. CDR3 sequence: CASSFIYGYTF. The CDR3 nucleotides are TGTGCCAGCAGCTTTATCTATGGCTACACCTTC.

The J gene is TRBJ1-2, the V gene TRBV7-2; D perhaps matches TRBD1 (5 bases). This CDR3 is built from 11 residues. The germline CDR1 and CDR2 sequences are SGHTA and FQGNSA. Trimming left V 5 bases short and J 8 bases short, with 9 bases between. The CDR3: CASSLTAGYTF. CDR3 sequence (DNA): TGTGCCAGCAGCCTGACAGCAGGCTACACCTTC.

The chain is built from TRBV5-1 and TRBJ1-2; maybe TRBD1 (5 bases). The CDR3 consists of 15 residues. V was cut by 4 bases and J by 3 bases, with 16 bases left in between. Germline CDR1 is SGHRS and CDR2 is YFSETQ. DNA of the CDR3: TGCGCCAGCAGCCCCGGGGGGAGTATTGACTATGGCTACACCTTC. The encoded protein is CASSPGGSIDYGYTF.

The V call is TRBV11-2, the J call TRBJ1-4; TRBD1 agrees at 8 bases. The CDR3 is 13 residues long. In germline, CDR1 is SGHAT, CDR2 FQNNGV. CDR3 sequence reads: CASGGARGEKLFF. The CDR3, as DNA: TGTGCGTCAGGGGGCGCCCGGGGTGAAAAACTGTTTTTT.

This clone was detected only a few times. The V and J genes are TRBV30 and TRBJ1-1; D may be TRBD1 (6 bases). There are 13 residues in the CDR3. Germline CDR1 is GTSNPN and CDR2 is SVGIG (reference sequence). Trimming removed 3 bases at V and 11 bases at J, with 19 bases between. CDR3 sequence reads: CAWRPYREGEAFF. The CDR3 region has the DNA TGTGCCTGGAGGCCTTACAGGGAGGGCGAGGCTTTCTTT.

This CDR3 reads CASERGVETQYF. The CDR3, as DNA: TGTGCCAGCGAGAGGGGTGTGGAGACCCAGTACTTC. The chain has TRBV6-1 and TRBJ2-5; D is possibly TRBD1 or TRBD2 (5 bases each). The CDR3 has 12 residues. CDR1 and CDR2 from the germline V gene are MNHNS and SASEGT. The V end lost 8 bases, the J end lost 5 bases, and 12 bases lay between the germline ends.

J is TRBJ1-2 and V is TRBV6-5, with D hard to call. V was shortened by 2 bases and J by 0 bases, with 4 bases between the two germline ends. The CDR3 spans 13 residues. The V gene's germline CDR1 is MNHEY and CDR2 SVGAGI. Here the CDR3 reads CASSYSANYGYTF. CDR3 in DNA: TGTGCCAGCAGTTACAGCGCTAACTATGGCTACACCTTC.

This clone was detected once. The V gene is TRBV5-6, the J gene TRBJ1-4, with unresolved D. Germline CDR1 reads SGHDT; CDR2 reads YYEEEE. This CDR3 comprises 16 residues. V was cut by 5 bases and J by 0 bases, with 14 bases left in between. CDR3 nucleotide sequence: TGTGCCAGCAGTTTAAACCCTGAGTCAACTAATGAAAAACTGTTTTTT. As protein: CASSLNPESTNEKLFF.

The CDR3 nucleotides are TGCGCCAGCAACCTCGACCCAGGGTCACCCCTCCACTTT. It yields the protein CASNLDPGSPLHF. The chain links TRBV5-1 to TRBJ1-6, with a possible D match to TRBD1 (5 bases). This CDR3 comprises 13 residues. In germline, CDR1 is SGHRS, CDR2 YFSETQ. The V gene lost 6 bases and the J gene lost 10 bases, with 14 bases spanning the gap.